This is a list of T cell receptor beta chains from one sample in a study of control samples from healthy donors and cancer patients. Produced via immunoSEQ multiplex PCR; TCRdb's table is partial and in-frame only. The repertoire holds approximately 110,000 clones, with about nine tenths as singletons. The sample comprised blood. Receptor source: a woman between 18 and 29 years old in good health. Each CDR3 is given with its conserved first and last residue. D genes are given only for firm matches. A clone size is listed for some rows: how often the clone was seen (once, few, many), or a class if it is expanded.

cdr3_aa: CASSPPLGSGNTIYF
cdr3_nt: TGTGCCAGCAGCCCCCCGCTGGGGTCTGGAAACACCATATATTTT
v_call: TRBV7-9
d_call: NA
j_call: TRBJ1-3
cdr3_length: 15
clone_size: NA

cdr3_aa: CASSPTELVSSGAYFF
cdr3_nt: TGTGCCAGCAGTCCAACGGAGTTAGTATCTAGTGGCGCTTACTTCTTC
v_call: TRBV28
d_call: NA
j_call: TRBJ2-1
cdr3_length: 16
clone_size: NA

cdr3_aa: CASSPRDTSYEQYF
cdr3_nt: TGTGCCAGCAGCCCCCGGGACACCTCCTACGAGCAGTACTTC
v_call: TRBV7-9
d_call: NA
j_call: TRBJ2-7
cdr3_length: 14
clone_size: once

cdr3_aa: CASYGTGLSREGTQYF
cdr3_nt: TGTGCCAGCTATGGAACAGGGCTCTCAAGAGAAGGGACCCAGTACTTC
v_call: TRBV6-6
d_call: NA
j_call: TRBJ2-5
cdr3_length: 16
clone_size: NA

cdr3_aa: CASTGDRDGYTF
cdr3_nt: TGTGCCAGCACCGGCGACAGGGATGGCTACACCTTC
v_call: TRBV2
d_call: TRBD1
j_call: TRBJ1-2
cdr3_length: 12
clone_size: NA

cdr3_aa: CASSNTGGTQPQHF
cdr3_nt: TGTGCCAGCTCAAACACAGGGGGCACTCAGCCCCAGCATTTT
v_call: TRBV18
d_call: TRBD1
j_call: TRBJ1-5
cdr3_length: 14
clone_size: NA

cdr3_aa: CASNREAEETQYF
cdr3_nt: TGTGCCAGTAACAGGGAGGCGGAGGAGACCCAGTACTTC
v_call: TRBV2
d_call: NA
j_call: TRBJ2-5
cdr3_length: 13
clone_size: NA

cdr3_aa: CASSLGTGRYITEKLFF
cdr3_nt: TGTGCCAGCAGTTTAGGGACAGGGAGGTATATTACTGAAAAACTGTTTTTT
v_call: TRBV28
d_call: TRBD1
j_call: TRBJ1-4
cdr3_length: 17
clone_size: NA

cdr3_aa: CASSPRDRSTDTQYF
cdr3_nt: TGCGCCAGCAGCCCTCGGGACAGAAGCACAGATACGCAGTATTTT
v_call: TRBV5-1
d_call: TRBD1
j_call: TRBJ2-3
cdr3_length: 15
clone_size: NA

cdr3_aa: CASSFIGGGYEQYF
cdr3_nt: TGCGCCAGCAGCTTTATAGGGGGCGGCTACGAGCAGTACTTC
v_call: TRBV5-1
d_call: TRBD1
j_call: TRBJ2-7
cdr3_length: 14
clone_size: NA

cdr3_aa: CSASDPYSGNTIYF
cdr3_nt: TGCAGTGCTAGTGACCCCTACTCTGGAAACACCATATATTTT
v_call: TRBV20-1
d_call: NA
j_call: TRBJ1-3
cdr3_length: 14
clone_size: NA

cdr3_aa: CASSVGGASSKPSTDTQYF
cdr3_nt: TGTGCCAGCAGCGTAGGGGGAGCCAGCTCAAAGCCCTCCACAGATACGCAGTATTTT
v_call: TRBV9
d_call: NA
j_call: TRBJ2-3
cdr3_length: 19
clone_size: few

cdr3_aa: CAWSVKNIQYF
cdr3_nt: TGTGCCTGGAGTGTCAAAAACATTCAGTACTTC
v_call: TRBV30
d_call: NA
j_call: TRBJ2-4
cdr3_length: 11
clone_size: NA

cdr3_aa: CASSLYLQTGVYEQYF
cdr3_nt: TGTGCCAGCTCACTTTATTTACAGACGGGAGTGTACGAGCAGTACTTC
v_call: TRBV18
d_call: NA
j_call: TRBJ2-7
cdr3_length: 16
clone_size: NA

cdr3_aa: CASSLGTGARYNEQFF
cdr3_nt: TGTGCCAGCAGCTTAGGGACAGGCGCACGGTACAATGAGCAGTTCTTC
v_call: TRBV7-9
d_call: TRBD1
j_call: TRBJ2-1
cdr3_length: 16
clone_size: NA

cdr3_aa: CASSEASYEQYF
cdr3_nt: TGTGCCAGCAGTGAGGCAAGCTACGAGCAGTACTTC
v_call: TRBV6-1
d_call: NA
j_call: TRBJ2-7
cdr3_length: 12
clone_size: NA

cdr3_aa: CASSFATSGGDGYTF
cdr3_nt: TGTGCCAGCAGCTTTGCGACTTCAGGGGGCGACGGCTACACCTTC
v_call: TRBV7-9
d_call: TRBD1
j_call: TRBJ1-2
cdr3_length: 15
clone_size: NA

cdr3_aa: CASSLAGLGVQYF
cdr3_nt: TGTGCCAGCAGCTTGGCCGGACTAGGGGTTCAGTACTTC
v_call: TRBV5-6
d_call: TRBD2
j_call: TRBJ2-7
cdr3_length: 13
clone_size: NA

cdr3_aa: CASFQGTLNEQFF
cdr3_nt: TGTGCCAGCTTCCAGGGGACCCTTAATGAGCAGTTCTTC
v_call: TRBV28
d_call: NA
j_call: TRBJ2-1
cdr3_length: 13
clone_size: NA

cdr3_aa: CASSLQGWETQYF
cdr3_nt: TGCGCCAGCAGCTTACAGGGATGGGAGACCCAGTACTTC
v_call: TRBV5-1
d_call: NA
j_call: TRBJ2-5
cdr3_length: 13
clone_size: NA

cdr3_aa: CASSQRQGETQYF
cdr3_nt: TGTGCCAGCTCACAACGACAGGGGGAGACCCAGTACTTC
v_call: TRBV18
d_call: TRBD1
j_call: TRBJ2-5
cdr3_length: 13
clone_size: NA

cdr3_aa: CASSLDCIGVGSMNTEAFF
cdr3_nt: TGTGCCAGCAGCTTAGATTGCATCGGGGTGGGGAGCATGAACACTGAAGCTTTCTTT
v_call: TRBV11-2
d_call: NA
j_call: TRBJ1-1
cdr3_length: 19
clone_size: NA

cdr3_aa: CASSYRGGSTNEKLFF
cdr3_nt: TGTGCCAGTAGTTACAGGGGCGGATCAACTAATGAAAAACTGTTTTTT
v_call: TRBV19
d_call: TRBD1
j_call: TRBJ1-4
cdr3_length: 16
clone_size: NA

cdr3_aa: CSVRTMNTEAFF
cdr3_nt: TGCAGCGTCCGGACGATGAACACTGAAGCTTTCTTT
v_call: TRBV29-1
d_call: NA
j_call: TRBJ1-1
cdr3_length: 12
clone_size: once

cdr3_aa: CASSYTVQGGVETQYF
cdr3_nt: TGTGCCAGCAGTTACACCGTTCAGGGGGGCGTCGAGACCCAGTACTTC
v_call: TRBV6-5
d_call: NA
j_call: TRBJ2-5
cdr3_length: 16
clone_size: NA

cdr3_aa: CASSISWDNSADTQYF
cdr3_nt: TGTGCCAGTAGTATAAGCTGGGACAACTCGGCAGATACGCAGTATTTT
v_call: TRBV19
d_call: NA
j_call: TRBJ2-3
cdr3_length: 16
clone_size: NA

cdr3_aa: CASSGKNGRNYGYTF
cdr3_nt: TGCGCCAGCTCCGGTAAGAACGGCCGTAACTATGGCTACACCTTC
v_call: TRBV4-3
d_call: NA
j_call: TRBJ1-2
cdr3_length: 15
clone_size: NA

cdr3_aa: CASSTSYEQFF
cdr3_nt: TGTGCCAGCAGCACTAGCTACGAGCAGTTCTTC
v_call: TRBV6-2/TRBV6-3
d_call: NA
j_call: TRBJ2-1
cdr3_length: 11
clone_size: NA

cdr3_aa: CATSRDEPGRETQYF
cdr3_nt: TGTGCCACCAGCAGAGATGAGCCAGGGAGGGAGACCCAGTACTTC
v_call: TRBV15
d_call: NA
j_call: TRBJ2-5
cdr3_length: 15
clone_size: NA